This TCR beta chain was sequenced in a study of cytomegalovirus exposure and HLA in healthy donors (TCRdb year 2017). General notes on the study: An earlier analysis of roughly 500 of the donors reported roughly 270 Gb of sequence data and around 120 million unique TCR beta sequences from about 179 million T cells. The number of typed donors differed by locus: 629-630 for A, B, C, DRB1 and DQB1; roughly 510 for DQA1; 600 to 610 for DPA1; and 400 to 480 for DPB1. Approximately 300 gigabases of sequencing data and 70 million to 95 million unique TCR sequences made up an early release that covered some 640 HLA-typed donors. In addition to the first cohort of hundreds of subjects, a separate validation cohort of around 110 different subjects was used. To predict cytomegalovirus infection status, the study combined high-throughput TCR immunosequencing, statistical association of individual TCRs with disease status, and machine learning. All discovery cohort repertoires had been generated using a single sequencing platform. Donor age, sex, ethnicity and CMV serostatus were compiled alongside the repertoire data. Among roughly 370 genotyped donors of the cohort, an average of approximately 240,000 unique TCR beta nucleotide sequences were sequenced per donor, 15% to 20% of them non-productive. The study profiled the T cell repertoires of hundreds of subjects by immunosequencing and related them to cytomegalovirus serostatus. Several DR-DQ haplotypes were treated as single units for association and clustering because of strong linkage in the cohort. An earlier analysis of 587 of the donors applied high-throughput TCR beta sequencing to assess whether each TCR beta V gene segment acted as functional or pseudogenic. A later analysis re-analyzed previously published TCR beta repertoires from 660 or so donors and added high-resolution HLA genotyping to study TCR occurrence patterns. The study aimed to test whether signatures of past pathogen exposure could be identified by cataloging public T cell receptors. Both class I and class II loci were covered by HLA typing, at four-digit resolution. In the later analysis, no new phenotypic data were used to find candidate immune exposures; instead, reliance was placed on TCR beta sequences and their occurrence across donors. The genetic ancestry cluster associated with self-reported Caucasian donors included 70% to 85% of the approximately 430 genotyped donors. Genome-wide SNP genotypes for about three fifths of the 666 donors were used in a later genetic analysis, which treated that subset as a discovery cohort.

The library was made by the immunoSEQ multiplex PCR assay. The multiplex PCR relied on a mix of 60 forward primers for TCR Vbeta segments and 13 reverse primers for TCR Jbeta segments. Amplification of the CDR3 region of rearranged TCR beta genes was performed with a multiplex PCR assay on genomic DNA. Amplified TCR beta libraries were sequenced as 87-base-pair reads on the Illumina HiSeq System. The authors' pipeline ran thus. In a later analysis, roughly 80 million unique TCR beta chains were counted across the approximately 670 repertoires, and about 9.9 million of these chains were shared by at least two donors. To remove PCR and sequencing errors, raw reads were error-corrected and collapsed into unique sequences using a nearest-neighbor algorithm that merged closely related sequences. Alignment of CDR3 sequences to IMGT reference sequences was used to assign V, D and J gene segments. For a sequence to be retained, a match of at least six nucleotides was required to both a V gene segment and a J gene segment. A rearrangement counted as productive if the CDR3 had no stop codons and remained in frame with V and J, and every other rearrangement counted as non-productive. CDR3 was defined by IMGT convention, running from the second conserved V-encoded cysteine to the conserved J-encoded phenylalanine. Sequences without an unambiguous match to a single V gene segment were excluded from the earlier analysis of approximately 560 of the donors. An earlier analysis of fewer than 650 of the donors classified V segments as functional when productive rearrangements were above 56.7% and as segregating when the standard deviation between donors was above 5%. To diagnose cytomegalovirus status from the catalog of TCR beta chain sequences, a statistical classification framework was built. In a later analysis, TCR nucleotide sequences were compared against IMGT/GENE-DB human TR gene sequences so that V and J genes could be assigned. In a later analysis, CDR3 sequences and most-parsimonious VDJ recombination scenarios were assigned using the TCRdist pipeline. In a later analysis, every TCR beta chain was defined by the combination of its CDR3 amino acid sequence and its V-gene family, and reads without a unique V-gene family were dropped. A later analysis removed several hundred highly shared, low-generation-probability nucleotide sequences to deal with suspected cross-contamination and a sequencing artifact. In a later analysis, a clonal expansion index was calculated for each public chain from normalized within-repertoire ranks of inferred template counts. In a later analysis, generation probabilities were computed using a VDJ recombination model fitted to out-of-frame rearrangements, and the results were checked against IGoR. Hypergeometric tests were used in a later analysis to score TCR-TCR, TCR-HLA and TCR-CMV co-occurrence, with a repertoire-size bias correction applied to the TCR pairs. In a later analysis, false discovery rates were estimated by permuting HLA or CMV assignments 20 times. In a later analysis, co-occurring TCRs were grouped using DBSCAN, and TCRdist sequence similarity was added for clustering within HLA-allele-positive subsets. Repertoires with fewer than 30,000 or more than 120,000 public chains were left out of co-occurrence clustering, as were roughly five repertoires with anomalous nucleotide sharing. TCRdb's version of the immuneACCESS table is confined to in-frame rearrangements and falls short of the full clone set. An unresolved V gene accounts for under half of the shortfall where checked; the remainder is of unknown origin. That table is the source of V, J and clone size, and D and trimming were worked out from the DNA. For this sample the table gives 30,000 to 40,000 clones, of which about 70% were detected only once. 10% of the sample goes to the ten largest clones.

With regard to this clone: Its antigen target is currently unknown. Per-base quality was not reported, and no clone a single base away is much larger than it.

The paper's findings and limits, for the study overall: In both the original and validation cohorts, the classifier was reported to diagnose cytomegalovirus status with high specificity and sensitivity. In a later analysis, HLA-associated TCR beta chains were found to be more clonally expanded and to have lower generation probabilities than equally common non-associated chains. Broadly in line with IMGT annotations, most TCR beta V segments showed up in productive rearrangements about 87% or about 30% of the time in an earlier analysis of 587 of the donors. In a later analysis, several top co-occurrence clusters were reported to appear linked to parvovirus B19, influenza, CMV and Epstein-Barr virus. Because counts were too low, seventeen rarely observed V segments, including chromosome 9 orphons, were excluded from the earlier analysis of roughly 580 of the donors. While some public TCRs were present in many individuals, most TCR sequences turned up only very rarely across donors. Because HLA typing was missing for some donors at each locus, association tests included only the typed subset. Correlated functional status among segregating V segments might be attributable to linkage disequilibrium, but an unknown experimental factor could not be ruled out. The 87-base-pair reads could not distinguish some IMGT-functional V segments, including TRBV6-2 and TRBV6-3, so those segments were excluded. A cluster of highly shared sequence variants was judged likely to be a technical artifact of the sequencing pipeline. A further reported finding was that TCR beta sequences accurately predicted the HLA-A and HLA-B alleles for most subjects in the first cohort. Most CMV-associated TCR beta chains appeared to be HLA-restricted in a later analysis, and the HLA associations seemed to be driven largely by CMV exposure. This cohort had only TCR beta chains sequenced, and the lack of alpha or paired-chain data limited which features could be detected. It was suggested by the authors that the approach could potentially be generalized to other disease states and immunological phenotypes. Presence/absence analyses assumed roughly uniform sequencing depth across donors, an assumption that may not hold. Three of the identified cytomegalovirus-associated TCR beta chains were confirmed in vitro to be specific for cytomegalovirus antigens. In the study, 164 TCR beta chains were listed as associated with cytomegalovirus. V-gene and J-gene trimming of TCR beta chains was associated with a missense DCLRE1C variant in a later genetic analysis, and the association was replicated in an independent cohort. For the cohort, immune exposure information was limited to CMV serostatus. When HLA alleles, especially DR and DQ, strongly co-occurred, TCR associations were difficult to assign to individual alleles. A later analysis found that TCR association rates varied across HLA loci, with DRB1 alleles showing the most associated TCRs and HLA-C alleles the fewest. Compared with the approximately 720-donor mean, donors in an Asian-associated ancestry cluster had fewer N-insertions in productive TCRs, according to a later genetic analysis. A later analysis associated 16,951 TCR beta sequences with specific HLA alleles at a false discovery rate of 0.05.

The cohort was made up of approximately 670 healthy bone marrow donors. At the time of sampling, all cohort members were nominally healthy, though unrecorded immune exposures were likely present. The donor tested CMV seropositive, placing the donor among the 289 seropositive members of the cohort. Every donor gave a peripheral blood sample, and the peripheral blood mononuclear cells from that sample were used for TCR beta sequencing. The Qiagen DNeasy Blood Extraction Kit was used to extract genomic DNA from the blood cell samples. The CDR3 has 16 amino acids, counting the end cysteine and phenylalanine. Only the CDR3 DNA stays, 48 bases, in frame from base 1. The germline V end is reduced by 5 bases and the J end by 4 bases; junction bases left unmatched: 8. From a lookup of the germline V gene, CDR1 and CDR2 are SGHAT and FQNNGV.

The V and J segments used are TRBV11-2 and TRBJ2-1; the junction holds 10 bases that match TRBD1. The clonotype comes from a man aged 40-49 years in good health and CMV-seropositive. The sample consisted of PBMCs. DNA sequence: TGTGCCAGCAGCCTACTGGGACAGGGGCATTACAATGAGCAGTTCTTC. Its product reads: CASSLLGQGHYNEQFF.